The clone carrying this TCR beta chain has only a few counts. As yet, its antigen is unknown. These data belong to a study of T-cell reconstitution after alpha-beta-depleted transplantation in children. Findings and limits, study-wide: Where some patients showed high TCRbeta diversity at day 60, it came from recipient T cells and thymic progenitors that had survived. The study reportedly traced alpha-beta T cells about two months after transplant to several hundred expanded graft clones. From newly produced T cells came most of the T-cell counts and diversity one year after transplant.

V was pared by 8 bases and J by 5 bases, with 9 bases of the junction left unmatched. CDR3 size: 14 residues. Germline values: CDR1 MNHEY, CDR2 SVGEGT. Preparation of the TCRbeta library involved a method that used unique molecular identifiers. From the PCR reads, TCRdb called clonotypes with MiXCR, one entry per CDR3 protein. The sample records approximately 210,000 distinct CDR3 sequences, more than 15% being singletons. The clonotype originates from a male patient between 2 and 9 years old who had a stem cell transplant for acute lymphoblastic leukemia, so the T cells may come from the graft donor. The chain links TRBV6-2 or TRBV6-3 to TRBJ1-5; 7 bases fit TRBD1. The sequencing used PBMCs, mostly from graft donor cells, collected 360 days after TCRalphabeta/CD19-depleted stem cell transplant. The CDR3 nucleotides read TGTGCCAGCGTGAGAGGGGGCGAAGATCAGCCCCAGCATTTT. This sequence encodes CASVRGGEDQPQHF.